A single TCR beta chain is shown here with its context. Its target antigen remains unknown. No much larger clonotype is one base removed from it; base qualities were not supplied. The sample contains more than one DNA sequence encoding this CDR3. Library method: the immunoSEQ multiplex PCR assay. To provide template for TCR sequencing, every sample had RNA extracted and reverse transcribed into cDNA. First-strand cDNA was synthesized with SuperScript III using a 2:1 mix of oligo-dT and random hexamers. A synthetic immune receptor repertoire was used to gauge amplification bias, and whatever bias remained was removed computationally. From the authors' description of their analysis: Raw reads were preprocessed to remove errors, and CDR3 was defined according to IMGT conventions as the region from the conserved cysteine to phenylalanine. Clonality was computed as 1 minus the Shannon entropy, with the entropy normalized by log2 of the number of productive unique TCRs. CD4 or CD8 identity of scalp clones was inferred by cross-referencing scalp TCRbeta sequences with sorted blood CD4 and CD8 repertoires. In its TCRdb copy, this immuneACCESS table keeps in-frame sequences only and misses some clones. Where compared with another copy, unresolved V genes explain less than half of these, and the others have no known cause. That table furnishes V, J and clone size, whereas the DNA furnished D and trimming. The sample table contains 150,000 to 200,000 clones; only one count was recorded for 55% of them. Less than 5% of the sample comes from the top ten.

The record originates from a study of CD8+ T cells in alopecia areata (dated by TCRdb to between 2017 and 2018). The study in broad terms: To study T cell clonal expansion in alopecia areata, the researchers applied high-throughput TCRbeta sequencing to both the C3H/HeJ mouse model and human patients. Scalp tissue and sorted CD4+ and CD8+ peripheral blood T cells from patchy and totalis/universalis alopecia areata patients and from healthy controls were covered by human TCRbeta sequencing. Scalp clonality was compared among normal scalp (n=4), patchy alopecia areata scalp (n=8), and alopecia totalis/universalis scalp (n=8). RNA was obtained with the PAXgene miRNA kit for fixed scalp, the miRNeasy kit for PBMCs, and the RNeasy kit for mouse skin. immunoSEQ multiplex PCR using 35 Vbeta forward primers and 13 Jbeta reverse primers was used to amplify TCRbeta CDR3 regions. Results and caveats for the whole study, not just this receptor: Resident alphabeta T cells in normal human skin are also sequenced, complicating scalp TCR repertoire analysis, unlike mouse skin dominated by gammadelta T cells. Shared TCR sequences between patients were less evident than in mice, which may be partly attributable to HLA diversity in the patient population. Compared with normal scalp, lesional scalp, particularly in alopecia totalis/universalis, had higher clonality and more expanded CD8+ clones, which suggests antigenic drive.

PBMCs were isolated by density centrifugation and stained for CD3, CD4 and CD8, after which CD4+ and CD8+ T cells were sorted on a FACSAria. Unaffected controls provided scalp biopsies and blood samples. Source material: CD4+ T cells sorted from blood. The origin of this receptor is a human donor in good health.

Read as DNA, the sequence is TGCGCCAGCAGCTTGGGGGGCTCTGGGGCCAACGTCCTGACTTTC. The resulting protein is CASSLGGSGANVLTF. Rearrangement joined TRBV5-1 to TRBJ2-6; the D gene is unclear. The CDR3, from cysteine to phenylalanine, totals 15 residues. The retained sequence is limited to the CDR3, 45 bases, with the frame set at the first base. V sheds 0 bases and J sheds 0 bases, leaving 4 bases between their ends. Looking up the germline V gene yields CDR1 SGHRS and CDR2 YFSETQ.